Below are 3 T cell receptor beta chains sequenced from a single sample in a study of blood T cell repertoires in COVID-19. The assay was immunoSEQ multiplex PCR, and TCRdb's table has in-frame clones only and misses some. The sample yields 110,000 to 150,000 clones, around 83% seen once. The sample consisted of peripheral blood. Receptors originate from a woman older than 75 with acute or convalescent COVID-19.

The rearrangement links TRBV18 to TRBJ1-2; 9 positions agree with TRBD1. Trimming took 6 bases from V and 6 from J; bases not matched to a gene: 8. CDR3 length: 14 residues. Germline assignment: CDR1 KGHSH and CDR2 LQKENI. The CDR3 region has the DNA TGTGCCAGCTCCCCCGGGACAGGGAGGGATGGCTACACCTTC. It specifies CASSPGTGRDGYTF.

The chain recombines TRBV5-1 with TRBJ1-1; D might be TRBD1 (5 bases). The ends were cut back, 4 bases at V and 5 bases at J, with 15 bases in the middle. Germline CDR1 is SGHRS and CDR2 is YFSETQ. CDR3 length: 14 residues. The chain's CDR3 is CASSDTGGITEAFF. CDR3 nucleotides: TGCGCCAGCAGCGATACCGGGGGGATTACTGAAGCTTTCTTT.

This clone was found a few times. The chain combines TRBV4-1 with TRBJ2-6; no firm D call. Trimming cost V 4 bases and J 0 bases, with 7 bases left between them. CDR1 and CDR2 from the germline V gene are MGHRA and YSYEKL. This CDR3 contains 15 residues. CDR3 in amino acids: CASSLPVSGANVLTF. CDR3 sequence (DNA): TGCGCCAGCAGCCTTCCAGTCTCTGGGGCCAACGTCCTGACTTTC.